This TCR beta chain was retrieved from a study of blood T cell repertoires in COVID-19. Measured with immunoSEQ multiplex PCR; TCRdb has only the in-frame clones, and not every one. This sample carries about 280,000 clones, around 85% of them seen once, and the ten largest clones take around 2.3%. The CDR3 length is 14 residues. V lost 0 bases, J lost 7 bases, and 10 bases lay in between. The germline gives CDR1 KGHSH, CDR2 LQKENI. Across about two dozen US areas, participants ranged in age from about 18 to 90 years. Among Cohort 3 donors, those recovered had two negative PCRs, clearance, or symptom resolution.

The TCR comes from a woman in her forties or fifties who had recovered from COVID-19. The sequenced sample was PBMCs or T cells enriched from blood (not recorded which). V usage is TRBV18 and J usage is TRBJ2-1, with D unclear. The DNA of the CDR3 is TGTGCCAGCTCACCACCGCTTCTAGAAAATGAGCAGTTCTTC. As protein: CASSPPLLENEQFF. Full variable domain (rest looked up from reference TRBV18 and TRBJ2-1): NAGVMQNPRHLVRRRGQEARLRCSPMKGHSHVYWYRQLPEEGLKFMVYLQKENIIDESGMPKERFSAEFPKEGPSILRIQQVVRGDSAAYFCASSPPLLENEQFFGPGTRLTVL.